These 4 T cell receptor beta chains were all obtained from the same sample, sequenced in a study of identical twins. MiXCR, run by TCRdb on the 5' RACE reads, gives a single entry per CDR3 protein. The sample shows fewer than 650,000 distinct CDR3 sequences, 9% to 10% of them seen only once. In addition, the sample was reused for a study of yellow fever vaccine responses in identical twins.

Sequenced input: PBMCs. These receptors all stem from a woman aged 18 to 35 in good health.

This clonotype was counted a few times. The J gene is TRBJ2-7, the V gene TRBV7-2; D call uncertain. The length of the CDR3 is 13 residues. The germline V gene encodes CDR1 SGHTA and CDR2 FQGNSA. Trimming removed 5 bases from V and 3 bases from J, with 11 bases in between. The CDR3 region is CASSQYVGYEQYF. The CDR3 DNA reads TGTGCCAGCAGCCAGTATGTTGGCTACGAGCAGTACTTC. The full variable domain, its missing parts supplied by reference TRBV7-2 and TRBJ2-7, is GAGVSQSPSNKVTEKGKDVELRCDPISGHTALYWYRQSLGQGLEFLIYFQGNSAPDKSGLPSDRFSAERTGGSVSTLTIQRTQQEDSAVYLCASSQYVGYEQYFGPGTRLTVT.

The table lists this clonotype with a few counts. This chain's CDR3 is CASSQLGTSGIPSSYNEQFF. The CDR3 nucleotides read TGCGCCAGCAGCCAACTAGGGACTAGCGGGATTCCGAGCTCCTACAATGAGCAGTTCTTC. The chain joins TRBV4-3 to TRBJ2-1; 13 positions match TRBD2. Germline V CDR1 and CDR2: LGHNA, YSLEER. The CDR3 has 20 amino acids. V trimming: 2 bases; J trimming: 0 bases; junction bases outside the gene matches: 10.

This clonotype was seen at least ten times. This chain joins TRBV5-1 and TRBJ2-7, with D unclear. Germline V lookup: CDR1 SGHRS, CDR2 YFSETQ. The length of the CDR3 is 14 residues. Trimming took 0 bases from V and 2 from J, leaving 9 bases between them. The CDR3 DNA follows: TGCGCCAGCAGCTTGGCAGGTGGTCCCTACGAGCAGTACTTC. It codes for CASSLAGGPYEQYF.

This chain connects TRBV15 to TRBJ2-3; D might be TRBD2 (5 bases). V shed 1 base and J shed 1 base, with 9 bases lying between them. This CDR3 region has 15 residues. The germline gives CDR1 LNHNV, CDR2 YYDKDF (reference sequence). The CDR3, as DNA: TGTGCCACCAGCAGAGCCGGAGGCCGCACAGATACGCAGTATTTT. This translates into CATSRAGGRTDTQYF.